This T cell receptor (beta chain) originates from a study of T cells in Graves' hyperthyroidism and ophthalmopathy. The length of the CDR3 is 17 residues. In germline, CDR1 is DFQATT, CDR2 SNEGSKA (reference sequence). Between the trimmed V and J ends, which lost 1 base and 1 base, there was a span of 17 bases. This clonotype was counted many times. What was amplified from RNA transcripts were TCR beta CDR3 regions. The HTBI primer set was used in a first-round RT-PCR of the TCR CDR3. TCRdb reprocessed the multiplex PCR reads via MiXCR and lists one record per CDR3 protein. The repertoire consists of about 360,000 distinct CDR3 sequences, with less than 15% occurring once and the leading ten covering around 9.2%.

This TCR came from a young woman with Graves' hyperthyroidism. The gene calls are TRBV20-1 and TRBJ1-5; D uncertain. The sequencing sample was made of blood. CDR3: CSARGMVGIESNQPQHF. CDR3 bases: TGCAGTGCTAGAGGGATGGTGGGTATAGAGAGCAATCAGCCCCAGCATTTT.